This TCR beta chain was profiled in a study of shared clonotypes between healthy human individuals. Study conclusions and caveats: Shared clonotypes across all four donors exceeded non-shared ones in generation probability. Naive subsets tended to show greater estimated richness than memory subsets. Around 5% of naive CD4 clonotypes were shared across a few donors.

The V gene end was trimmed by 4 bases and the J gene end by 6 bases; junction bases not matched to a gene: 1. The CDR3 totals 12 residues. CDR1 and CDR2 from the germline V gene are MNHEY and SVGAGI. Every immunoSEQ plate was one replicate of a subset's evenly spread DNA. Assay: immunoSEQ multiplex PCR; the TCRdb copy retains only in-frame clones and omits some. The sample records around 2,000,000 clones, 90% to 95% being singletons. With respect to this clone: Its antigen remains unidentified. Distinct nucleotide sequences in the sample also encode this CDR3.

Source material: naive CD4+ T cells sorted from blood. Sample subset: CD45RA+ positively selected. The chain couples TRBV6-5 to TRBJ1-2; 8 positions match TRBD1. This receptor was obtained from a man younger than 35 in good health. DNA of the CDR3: TGTGCCAGCAGTTCGACAGGGGATGGCTACACCTTC. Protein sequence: CASSSTGDGYTF.